This entry describes one T cell receptor beta chain. Its antigen is currently unknown. Profiled with immunoSEQ multiplex PCR; TCRdb holds only in-frame clones, not every one. Here the sample spans 150,000 to 200,000 clones, 85% to 95% being singletons. This specimen belongs to a study of T cell responses to AZD1222 COVID-19 vaccine. Study outcomes and limitations: Baseline seropositives among AZD1222 recipients totaled only five to seven. Spike-specific TCRs gained breadth and depth after people received two AZD1222 doses.

The V end was cut by 2 bases, the J end by 2 bases, with 7 bases between. The CDR3 is made up of 13 amino acids. Per the germline V gene, CDR1 is MNHEY and CDR2 is SVGEGT. The input for sequencing was peripheral blood, taken 28 days after the second AZD1222 dose. This receptor was taken from an adult who received the AZD1222 COVID-19 vaccine. The genes are TRBV6-2 or TRBV6-3 and TRBJ2-7; D gene ambiguous. CDR3 protein: CASSYPLPYEQYF. As DNA, the CDR3 is TGTGCCAGCAGTTACCCCCTACCCTACGAGCAGTACTTC.